These 5 T cell receptor beta chains were all obtained from the same sample, sequenced in a study of PD-1 blockade in mismatch repair-deficient tumors. Profiling relied on immunoSEQ multiplex PCR, and the TCRdb table lists in-frame clones only, not all of them. The sample yields 20,000 to 30,000 clones, roughly 84% seen once. The specimen comprised PBMCs, sampled before pembrolizumab treatment. Receptor source: an adult with mismatch repair-deficient cancer.

The chain links TRBV5-1 to TRBJ1-2; D remains ambiguous. V was trimmed by 5 bases and J by 3 bases, leaving 11 bases between them. The germline V gene encodes CDR1 SGHRS and CDR2 YFSETQ. The CDR3 runs to 13 residues. CDR3 coding DNA: TGCGCCAGCAGATCGGGGTCCGACTATGGCTACACCTTC. It is translated as CASRSGSDYGYTF.

V and J are TRBV7-4 and TRBJ2-7; 12 positions match TRBD2. Germline values: CDR1 SGHVT, CDR2 SQSDAQ. The CDR3 spans 18 residues. V dropped 4 bases and J dropped 1; count of bases not matched to a gene: 11. CDR3 protein: CASSWGAASGRGSYEQYF. CDR3 nucleotides: TGTGCCAGCAGCTGGGGGGCGGCTAGCGGGAGGGGATCCTACGAGCAGTACTTC.

In this sample, this clone turned up once. The chain joins TRBV28 to TRBJ1-2; no clear D. Trimming shortened V by 3 bases and J by 4 bases, and 9 bases separated the two germline ends. The germline CDR1 and CDR2 sequences are MDHEN and SYDVKM. The CDR3 is 13 residues long. DNA for the CDR3: TGTGCCAGCAGTTTCGGACTGTTCTATGGCTACACCTTC. Its protein product is CASSFGLFYGYTF.

The gene calls are TRBV6-1 and TRBJ1-5, with unresolved D. The germline gives CDR1 MNHNS, CDR2 SASEGT. The CDR3 contains 14 residues. The ends were cut back, 4 bases at V and 2 bases at J, with 9 bases in the middle. CDR3 coding DNA: TGTGCCAGCAGTGTAGGAGGGCGCAATCAGCCCCAGCATTTT. Translation gives CASSVGGRNQPQHF.

The chain links TRBV19 to TRBJ1-5; weak D call: TRBD1 (6 bases). Germline V gene sequence: CDR1 LNHDA, CDR2 SQIVND (reference sequence). The CDR3 runs 15 residues. V was pared by 6 bases and J by 5 bases, with 17 bases between. CDR3 sequence: CASRSGGTSDQPQHF. CDR3 DNA: TGTGCCAGTAGATCCGGGGGGACAAGCGATCAGCCCCAGCATTTT.